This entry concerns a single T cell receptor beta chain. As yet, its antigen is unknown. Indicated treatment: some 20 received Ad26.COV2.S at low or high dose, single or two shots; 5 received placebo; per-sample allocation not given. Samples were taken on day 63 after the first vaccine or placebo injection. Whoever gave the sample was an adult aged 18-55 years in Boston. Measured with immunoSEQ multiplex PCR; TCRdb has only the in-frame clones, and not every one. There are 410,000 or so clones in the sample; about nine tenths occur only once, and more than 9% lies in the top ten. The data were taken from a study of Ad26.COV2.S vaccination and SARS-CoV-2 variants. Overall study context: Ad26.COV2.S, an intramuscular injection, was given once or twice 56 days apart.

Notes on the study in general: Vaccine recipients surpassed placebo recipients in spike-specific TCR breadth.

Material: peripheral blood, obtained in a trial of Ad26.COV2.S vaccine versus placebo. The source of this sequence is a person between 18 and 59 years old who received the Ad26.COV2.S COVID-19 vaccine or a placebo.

The CDR3 loop reads CATSRDFRGTEAFF. The CDR3 bases are TGTGCCACCAGCAGAGATTTCAGGGGTACTGAAGCTTTCTTT. This chain uses TRBV15 with TRBJ1-1; D is perhaps TRBD1 (6 bases). Trimming stripped 0 bases from V and 5 bases from J, with 10 bases between. The CDR3 sequence is 14 residues long. Germline V gives CDR1 LNHNV, CDR2 YYDKDF (reference sequence).